The clone carrying this TCR beta chain was recorded at least ten times. These data are taken from a study of T cells after yellow fever vaccination. TCRdb re-called the 5' RACE reads through MiXCR, storing one row per CDR3 protein. The sample lists 110,000 to 150,000 distinct CDR3 sequences, under 8% seen once, with more than 0.6% in the top ten. Sequenced material: CD4+ T cells sorted from PBMCs, taken 10 days after the yellow fever booster vaccination. The TCR comes from a man aged 25 to 40 who received the YFV17D yellow fever vaccine.

CDR3 coding DNA: TGCGCCAGCAGCCAAGAGCCGCCGGACAGGGCTGGTGAGCAGTACTTC. Its protein is CASSQEPPDRAGEQYF. The V and J genes are TRBV4-1 and TRBJ2-7; 8 bases fit TRBD1. With V trimmed by 0 bases and J by 7 bases, 11 bases remained unmatched. Germline CDR1 MGHRA, CDR2 YSYEKL. The CDR3 runs 16 residues.